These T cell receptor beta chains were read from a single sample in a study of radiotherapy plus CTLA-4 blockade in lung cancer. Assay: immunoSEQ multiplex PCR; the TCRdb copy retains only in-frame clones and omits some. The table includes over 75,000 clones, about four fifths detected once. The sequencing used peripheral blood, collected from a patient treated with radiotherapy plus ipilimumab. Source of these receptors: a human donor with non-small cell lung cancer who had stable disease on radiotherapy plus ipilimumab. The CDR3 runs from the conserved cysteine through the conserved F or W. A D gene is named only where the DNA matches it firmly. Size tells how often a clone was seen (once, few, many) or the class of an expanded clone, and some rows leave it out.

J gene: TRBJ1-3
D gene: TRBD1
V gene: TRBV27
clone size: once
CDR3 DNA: TGTGCCAGCAGTATCCGCGGGACAGGGGGATCCATCTCTGGAAACACCATATATTTT
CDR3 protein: CASSIRGTGGSISGNTIYF

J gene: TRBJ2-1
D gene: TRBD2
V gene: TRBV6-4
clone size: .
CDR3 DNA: TGTGCCAGCAGCCTAGCGGGAGAGGGGATCAATGAGCAGTTCTTC
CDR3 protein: CASSLAGEGINEQFF

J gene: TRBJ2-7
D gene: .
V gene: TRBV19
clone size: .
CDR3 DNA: TGTGCCAGTAGTACCAGCTCCTACGAGCAGTACTTC
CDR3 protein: CASSTSSYEQYF

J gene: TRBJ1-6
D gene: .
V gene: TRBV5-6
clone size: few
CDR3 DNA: TGTGCCAGCAGCTTGGGGACAGAATATTCACCCCTCCACTTT
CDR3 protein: CASSLGTEYSPLHF

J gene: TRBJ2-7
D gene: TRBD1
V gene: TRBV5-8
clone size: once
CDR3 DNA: TGTGCCAGCAGCTCCGGGACAGGGGCCTACGAGCAGTACTTC
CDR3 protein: CASSSGTGAYEQYF

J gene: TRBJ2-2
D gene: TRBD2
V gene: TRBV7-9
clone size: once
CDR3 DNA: TGTGCCAGCAGCTTAGGTCTAGCGGTGAACACCGGGGAGCTGTTTTTT
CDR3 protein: CASSLGLAVNTGELFF

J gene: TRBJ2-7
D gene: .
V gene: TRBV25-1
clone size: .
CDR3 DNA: TGTGCCAGCAGTGAATGGGACGGCCCGACCTCCTACGAGCAGTACTTC
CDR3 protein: CASSEWDGPTSYEQYF

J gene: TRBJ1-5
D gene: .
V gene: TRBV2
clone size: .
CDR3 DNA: TGTGCCAGCAGTGGTCCAGGGAAGGAGCCCCAGCATTTT
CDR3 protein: CASSGPGKEPQHF

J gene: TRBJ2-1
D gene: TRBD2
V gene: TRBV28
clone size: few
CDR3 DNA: TGTGCCAGCAGGCCCACTAGCGGCGAGCAGTTCTTC
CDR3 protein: CASRPTSGEQFF

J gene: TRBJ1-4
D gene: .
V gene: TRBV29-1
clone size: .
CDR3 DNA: TGCAGCGTTCGTGGTCTTGGGGGCCGTGAAAAACTGTTTTTT
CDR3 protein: CSVRGLGGREKLFF

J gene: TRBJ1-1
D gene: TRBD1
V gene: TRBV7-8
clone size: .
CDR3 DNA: TGTGCCAGCAGCTCAGGACAGGGTCGGACTGAAGCTTTCTTT
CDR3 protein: CASSSGQGRTEAFF

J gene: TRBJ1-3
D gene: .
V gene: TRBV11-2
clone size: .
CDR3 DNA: TGTGCCAGCAGCCGATTGGGGGTTGGAAACACCATATATTTT
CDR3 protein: CASSRLGVGNTIYF

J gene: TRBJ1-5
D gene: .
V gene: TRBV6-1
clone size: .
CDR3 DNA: TGTGCCAGCAGTGAATGGCGGGGAGGAGGCAATCAGCCCCAGCATTTT
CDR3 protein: CASSEWRGGGNQPQHF

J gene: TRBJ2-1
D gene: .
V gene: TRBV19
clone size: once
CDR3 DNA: TGTGCCAGTAGTATAGGCCGACAGTACAATGAGCAGTTCTTC
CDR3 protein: CASSIGRQYNEQFF

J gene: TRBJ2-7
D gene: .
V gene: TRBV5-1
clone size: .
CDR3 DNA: TGCGCCAGCAGCTTTGTGGGGAACTACGAGCAGTACTTC
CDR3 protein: CASSFVGNYEQYF

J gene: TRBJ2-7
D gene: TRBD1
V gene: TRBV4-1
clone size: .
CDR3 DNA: TGCGCCAGCAGCCAACCCGGGACAGGGGTCTACGAGCAGTACTTC
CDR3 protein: CASSQPGTGVYEQYF

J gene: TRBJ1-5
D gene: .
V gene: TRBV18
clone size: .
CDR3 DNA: TGTGCCAGCTCACCTGGCAGGGTCAGCAATCAGCCCCAGCATTTT
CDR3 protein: CASSPGRVSNQPQHF

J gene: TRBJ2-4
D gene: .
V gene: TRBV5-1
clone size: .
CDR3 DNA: TGCGCCAGCAGCTTAGGAGGGGGACTAGCCAAAAACATTCAGTACTTC
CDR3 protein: CASSLGGGLAKNIQYF

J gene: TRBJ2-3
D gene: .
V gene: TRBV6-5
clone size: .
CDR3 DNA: TGTGCCAGCAGTTACGGGGGGACAGATACGCAGTATTTT
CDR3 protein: CASSYGGTDTQYF

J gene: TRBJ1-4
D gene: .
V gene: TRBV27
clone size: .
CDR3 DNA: TGTGCCAGCGCAGTTAGGCAAAATGAAAAACTGTTTTTT
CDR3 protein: CASAVRQNEKLFF

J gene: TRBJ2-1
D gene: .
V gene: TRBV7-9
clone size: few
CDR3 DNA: TGTGCCAGCAGCTTAAGGCGAGATGAGCAGTTCTTC
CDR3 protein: CASSLRRDEQFF

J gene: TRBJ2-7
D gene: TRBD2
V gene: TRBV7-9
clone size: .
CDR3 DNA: TGTGCCAGCAGCCTTAGCGGGATGGGCTACGAGCAGTACTTC
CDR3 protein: CASSLSGMGYEQYF

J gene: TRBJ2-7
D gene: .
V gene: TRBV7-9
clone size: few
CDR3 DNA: TGTGCCAGCAGCTGGATGGCGGGGTTCTACGAGCAGTACTTC
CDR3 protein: CASSWMAGFYEQYF

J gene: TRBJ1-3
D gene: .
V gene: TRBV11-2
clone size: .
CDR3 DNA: TGTGCCAGCAGCTCCGTCCCGGGAAACACCATATATTTT
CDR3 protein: CASSSVPGNTIYF

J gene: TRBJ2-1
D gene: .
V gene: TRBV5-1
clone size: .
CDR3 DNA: TGCGCCAGCAGCTTGGGAGGCCTTACAGGGCGCCTAGCCCATGAGCAGTTCTTC
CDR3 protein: CASSLGGLTGRLAHEQFF

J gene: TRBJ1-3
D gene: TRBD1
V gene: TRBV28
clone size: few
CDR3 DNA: TGTGCCAGCAGACAGGGGTCTGGAAACACCATATATTTT
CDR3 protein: CASRQGSGNTIYF

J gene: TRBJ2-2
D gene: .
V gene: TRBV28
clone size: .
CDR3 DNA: TGTGCCAGCAGTACAATATCCCCATTTAGGGGCACCGGGGAGCTGTTTTTT
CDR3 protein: CASSTISPFRGTGELFF

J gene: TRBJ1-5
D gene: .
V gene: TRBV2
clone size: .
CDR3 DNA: TGTGCCAGCAGTCAAAGGGAGAATCAGCCCCAGCATTTT
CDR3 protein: CASSQRENQPQHF

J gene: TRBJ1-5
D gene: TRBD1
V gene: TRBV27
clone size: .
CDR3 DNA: TGTGCCAGCAGTAGGGGGACAGCGAGCAATCAGCCCCAGCATTTT
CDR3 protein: CASSRGTASNQPQHF

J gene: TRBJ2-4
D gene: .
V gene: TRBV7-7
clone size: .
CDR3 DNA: TGTGCCAGCAGCCCACGAGGTTTCCTGGACAACATTCAGTACTTC
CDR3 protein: CASSPRGFLDNIQYF

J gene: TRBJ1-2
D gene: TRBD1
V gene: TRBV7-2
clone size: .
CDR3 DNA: TGTGCCAGCAGCGCCCGGACAGGGGGACTCTATGGCTACACCTTC
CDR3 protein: CASSARTGGLYGYTF

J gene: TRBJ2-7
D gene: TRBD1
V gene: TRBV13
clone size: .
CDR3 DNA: TGTGCCAGCAGCAAGGGACAGTACTACGAGCAGTACTTC
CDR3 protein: CASSKGQYYEQYF

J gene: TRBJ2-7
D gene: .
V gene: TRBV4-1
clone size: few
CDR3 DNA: TGCGCCAGCAGCCAACAGACCTCAGGCTACGAGCAGTACTTC
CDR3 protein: CASSQQTSGYEQYF

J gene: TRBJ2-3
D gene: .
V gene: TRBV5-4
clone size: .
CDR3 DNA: TGTGCCAGCAGCTGGACAGTCGCTACAGATACGCAGTATTTT
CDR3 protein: CASSWTVATDTQYF

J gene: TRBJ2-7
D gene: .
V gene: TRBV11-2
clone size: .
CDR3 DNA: TGTGCCAGCAGCTTAGCGGGGCGGCACGAGCAGTACTTC
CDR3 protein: CASSLAGRHEQYF

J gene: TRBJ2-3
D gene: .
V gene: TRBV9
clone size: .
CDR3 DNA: TGTGCCAGCAGCGCCATGCGAGGGTTGGATACGCAGTATTTT
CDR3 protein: CASSAMRGLDTQYF

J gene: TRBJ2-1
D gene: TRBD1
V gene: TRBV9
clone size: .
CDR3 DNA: TGTGCCAGCAGCGGGAGACAGGGGGCGCCGTACAATGAGCAGTTCTTC
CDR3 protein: CASSGRQGAPYNEQFF

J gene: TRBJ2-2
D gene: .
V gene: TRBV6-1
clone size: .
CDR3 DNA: TGTGCCAGCAGTGAAGATTTTTGGGGAACCGGGGAGCTGTTTTTT
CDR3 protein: CASSEDFWGTGELFF

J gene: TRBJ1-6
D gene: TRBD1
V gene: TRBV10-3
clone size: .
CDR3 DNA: TGTGCCATCAGTGAGCTGGGACAGGCCGATTCACCCCTCCACTTT
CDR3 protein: CAISELGQADSPLHF

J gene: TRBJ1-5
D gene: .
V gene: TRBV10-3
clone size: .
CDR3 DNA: TGTGCCATCAGTGAAGGGGGAAGTTATAGCAATCAGCCCCAGCATTTT
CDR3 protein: CAISEGGSYSNQPQHF

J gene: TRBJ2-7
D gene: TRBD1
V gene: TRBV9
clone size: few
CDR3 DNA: TGTGCCAGCAGCCCCCGACAGGGGATCTACGAGCAGTACTTC
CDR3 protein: CASSPRQGIYEQYF

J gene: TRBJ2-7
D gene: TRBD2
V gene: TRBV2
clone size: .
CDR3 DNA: TGTGCCAGCAGTGAAGTACTAGCGGGAGGCGAGCAGTACTTC
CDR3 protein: CASSEVLAGGEQYF

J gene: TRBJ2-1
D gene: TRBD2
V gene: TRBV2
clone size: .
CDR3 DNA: TGTGCCAGCAGACTAGCGGGGGGGCCCAATGAGCAGTTCTTC
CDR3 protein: CASRLAGGPNEQFF

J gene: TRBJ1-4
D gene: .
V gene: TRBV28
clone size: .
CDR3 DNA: TGTGCCAGCAGCAAAGACAAGAATGAAAAACTGTTTTTT
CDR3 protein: CASSKDKNEKLFF

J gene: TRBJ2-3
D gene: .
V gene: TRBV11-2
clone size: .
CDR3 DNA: TGTGCCAGCAGCTTGGGGGCCACTGGCACAGATACGCAGTATTTT
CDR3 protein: CASSLGATGTDTQYF

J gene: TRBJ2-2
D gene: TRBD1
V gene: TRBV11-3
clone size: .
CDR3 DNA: TGTGCCAGCAGCATGGGACAGGGGAGCACCGGGGAGCTGTTTTTT
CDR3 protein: CASSMGQGSTGELFF

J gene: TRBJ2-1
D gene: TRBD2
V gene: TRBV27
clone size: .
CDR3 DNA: TGTGCCAGCAGCCCCTCCCGGCTAGCGGGAGATGAGCAGTTCTTC
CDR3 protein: CASSPSRLAGDEQFF